Listed below are T cell receptor beta chains from one sample, sequenced in a study of control samples from healthy donors and cancer patients. The repertoire was sequenced with immunoSEQ multiplex PCR; TCRdb's copy has only in-frame clones and lacks some. The sample has just over 90,000 clones, approximately 86% seen once; the top ten hold roughly 1.2%. The sample consisted of blood. These receptors were collected from a woman between 50 and 59 years old in good health. The CDR3 runs from the conserved cysteine through the conserved F or W. The order of the fields is clone size, D gene, J gene, V gene, CDR3 DNA, CDR3 protein. A D gene is named only where the DNA matches it firmly. Clone size is stated in some rows and not others, as once, few, many or a class when expanded.

. TRBD2 TRBJ2-3 TRBV2 TGTGCCAGCAGATTCGGGGGGGCCGGGACAGATACGCAGTATTTT CASRFGGAGTDTQYF
. . TRBJ1-1 TRBV7-6 TGTGCCAGCAGCTTGCGGGTAGCGGACACTGAAGCTTTCTTT CASSLRVADTEAFF
. . TRBJ1-1 TRBV20-1 TGCAGTGCTAGTAGTGGGAACAGGGTTGGCACTGAAGCTTTCTTT CSASSGNRVGTEAFF
. TRBD2 TRBJ2-3 TRBV7-3 TGTGCCAGCAGCTTAACGGGCGGGGGTAATACGCAGTATTTT CASSLTGGGNTQYF
. . TRBJ1-4 TRBV12-3/TRBV12-4 TGTGCCAGCAGTATAGGACAGAGGGAAAAACTGTTTTTT CASSIGQREKLFF
. . TRBJ1-3 TRBV29-1 TGCAGCGTGGAGACACATCCGTTTTCTGGAAACACCATATATTTT CSVETHPFSGNTIYF
. . TRBJ2-5 TRBV29-1 TGCAGCGTTGACGGAAGGGGGGGACGGGAGACCCAGTACTTC CSVDGRGGRETQYF
. . TRBJ1-1 TRBV4-2 TGTGCCAGCAGCCAAGCTTCCAGGGATGAGACTGAAGCTTTCTTT CASSQASRDETEAFF
. . TRBJ1-2 TRBV27 TGTGCCAGCAGTTTATCGTCAGGGTATGGCTACACCTTC CASSLSSGYGYTF
. TRBD2 TRBJ2-2 TRBV19 TGTGCCAGTAGTATACGGCGGGGCGGGGGGGCCGGTGGCGGGGAGCTGTTTTTT CASSIRRGGGAGGGELFF
. . TRBJ1-1 TRBV6-1 TGTGCCAGCAGTGAAGCGAAGAGGGGTGTAGCGAACACTGAAGCTTTCTTT CASSEAKRGVANTEAFF
. TRBD1 TRBJ2-3 TRBV12-5 TGTGCTAGTGGTCCGGGGACAGGGAGGAATACGCAGTATTTT CASGPGTGRNTQYF
. . TRBJ1-1 TRBV7-2 TGTGCCAGCAGCTCGGGGAACGGACAGGAAGCTTTCTTT CASSSGNGQEAFF
once TRBD1 TRBJ2-7 TRBV18 TGTGCCAGCTCACTAGGGACAGGGAGGCTCTACGAGCAGTACTTC CASSLGTGRLYEQYF
. . TRBJ2-1 TRBV6-4 TGTGCCAGCAGTGACTCGCAGGTAGGGGGCTACAATGAGCAGTTCTTC CASSDSQVGGYNEQFF
. . TRBJ1-1 TRBV7-2 TGTGCCAGCAGCCAGGGTATGAACACTGAAGCTTTCTTT CASSQGMNTEAFF
. TRBD2 TRBJ2-3 TRBV7-3 TGTGCCAGCTCAGCAACTAGCGGAATATCTAGCACAGATACGCAGTATTTT CASSATSGISSTDTQYF
. TRBD1 TRBJ1-2 TRBV19 TGTGCCAGTAGTCGACAGGGTTTATTCGAGGGCTACACCTTC CASSRQGLFEGYTF
. . TRBJ2-1 TRBV27 TGTGCCAGCAGTTTGGAGGGTTACAATGAGCAGTTCTTC CASSLEGYNEQFF
. . TRBJ2-7 TRBV11-2 TGTGCCAGCAGCTTCGGGTCCTACGAGCAGTACTTC CASSFGSYEQYF
. . TRBJ2-3 TRBV15 TGTGCCACCAGCAGGACAGATACGCAGTATTTT CATSRTDTQYF
. TRBD1 TRBJ1-2 TRBV19 TGTGCCAGGCAACGGGGGAGGACAGGGGGCAACTATGGCTACACCTTC CARQRGRTGGNYGYTF
. . TRBJ1-6 TRBV19 TGTGCCAGTAGTCTCCCGGTTAATTCACCCCTCCACTTT CASSLPVNSPLHF
. . TRBJ1-2 TRBV7-2 TGTGCCAGCAGTCTCAGTGGGTATGGCTACACCTTC CASSLSGYGYTF
once TRBD1 TRBJ2-7 TRBV7-2 TGTGCCAGCAGCTCGAGCATAGCCGGGACAGGGTATAATGAGCAGTACTTC CASSSSIAGTGYNEQYF
. . TRBJ1-2 TRBV29-1 TGCAGCGTTGAGGACACCTCCTATGGCTACACCTTC CSVEDTSYGYTF
. . TRBJ1-6 TRBV3-1/TRBV3-2 TGTGCCAGCAGCCGCTCTTGGGGGCTTGATTCACCCCTCCACTTT CASSRSWGLDSPLHF
few . TRBJ1-1 TRBV10-3 TGTGCCATCAGTGAATACAGGGAGTCTGAAGCTTTCTTT CAISEYRESEAFF
. . TRBJ1-4 TRBV5-4 TGTGCCAGCAGCTTGCGCCGCCCGGACGTGGGGAATGAAAAACTGTTTTTT CASSLRRPDVGNEKLFF
. . TRBJ2-1 TRBV23-1 TGCGCCAGCAGTCCATTTAGATTTGACTACAATGAGCAGTTCTTC CASSPFRFDYNEQFF
. . TRBJ2-1 TRBV29-1 TGCAGCGTTGGATGGGAGCTACCCGGTTACAATGAGCAGTTCTTC CSVGWELPGYNEQFF
once TRBD1 TRBJ1-5 TRBV6-6 TGTGCCAGCAGCCGCGACAGGGGGAATAGCAATCAGCCCCAGCATTTT CASSRDRGNSNQPQHF
. TRBD2 TRBJ2-1 TRBV2 TGTGCCAGCAGTGAACTAGCGGGGTCCAATGAGCAGTTCTTC CASSELAGSNEQFF
once . TRBJ2-5 TRBV5-1 TGCGCCAGCAGCCAACAAGAGACCCAGTACTTC CASSQQETQYF
. TRBD1 TRBJ1-5 TRBV7-2 TGTGCCAGCAGCCATCCGACAGGGAATCAGCCCCAGCATTTT CASSHPTGNQPQHF
. TRBD1 TRBJ2-5 TRBV5-1 TGCGCCAGCAGCTTTTACAGGGGGCACGAGACCCAGTACTTC CASSFYRGHETQYF
. TRBD2 TRBJ2-1 TRBV18 TGTGCCAGCTCACCACCGGGGCTAGCGGGAGGGCTCGATGAGCAGTTCTTC CASSPPGLAGGLDEQFF
. . TRBJ1-6 TRBV7-2 TGTGCCAGTAAATCGGAGACAGCATATAATTCACCCCTCCACTTT CASKSETAYNSPLHF
. . TRBJ2-1 TRBV18 TGTGCCAGCTCACCACAGAAGACTAGGTCACATGAGCAGTTCTTC CASSPQKTRSHEQFF
. . TRBJ2-5 TRBV20-1 TGCAGTGCCGAACACCAGACGACCCAGTACTTC CSAEHQTTQYF
. TRBD2 TRBJ2-4 TRBV28 TGTGCCAGCAGTTCTCTGAAGGGCGGGGGAAGAAAAACAATTCAGTACTTC CASSSLKGGGRKTIQYF
. . TRBJ2-2 TRBV3-1/TRBV3-2 TGTGCCAGCAGCCAAGTAGACACCGGGGAGCTGTTTTTT CASSQVDTGELFF
. . TRBJ2-7 TRBV5-1 TGCGCCAGCAGCTTGGGGCAGAGCTCCTACGAGCAGTACTTC CASSLGQSSYEQYF
once . TRBJ2-3 TRBV21-1 TGTGCCAGCAGCAAAGATTTTAGACTAGCGGGAGGGAGCACAGATACGCAGTATTTT CASSKDFRLAGGSTDTQYF
few TRBD2 TRBJ2-1 TRBV6-5 TGTGCCAGCAGTCGTAGCGGGGGGGCCAGCAATGAGCAGTTCTTC CASSRSGGASNEQFF
. TRBD1 TRBJ1-2 TRBV19 TGTGCCAGTACCTTTACAGGGGTACGCTATGGCTACACCTTC CASTFTGVRYGYTF
. . TRBJ2-3 TRBV9 TGTGCCAGCAGCGCTCGGGCCCCAGATACGCAGTATTTT CASSARAPDTQYF
few . TRBJ1-4 TRBV4-3 TGCGCCAGCAGCCAAGATCGGGGGGCTGAGGAAAAACTGTTTTTT CASSQDRGAEEKLFF
. . TRBJ2-1 TRBV3-1/TRBV3-2 TGTGCCAGCAGTCCGGGGACACGGGTGGGAAATGAGCAGTTCTTC CASSPGTRVGNEQFF
. . TRBJ1-2 TRBV12-3/TRBV12-4 TGTGCCAGCAGTCCCCCGGGGTATGGCTACACCTTC CASSPPGYGYTF
. . TRBJ2-7 TRBV28 TGTGCCAGCAGTTTGTGGGGGTACGAGCAGTACTTC CASSLWGYEQYF
. . TRBJ1-3 TRBV6-5 TGTGCCAGCAGTTCCGACGGAAACACCATATATTTT CASSSDGNTIYF
. TRBD2 TRBJ2-1 TRBV7-2 TGTGCCAGCAGCGAACCGGGACTAGCGGGGGGAACCTACAATGAGCAGTTCTTC CASSEPGLAGGTYNEQFF
. . TRBJ2-5 TRBV5-5 TGTGCCAGCAGCTTGGACCCACTTGAGACCCAGTACTTC CASSLDPLETQYF